These T cell receptor beta chains were read from a single sample in a study of blood T cell repertoires in COVID-19. TCRdb's table, derived via immunoSEQ multiplex PCR, lists solely in-frame clones and lacks some. The table records 170,000 or so clones, approximately 88% of them present only once. Sequenced material: peripheral blood. The receptor set was obtained from a man younger than 30 with active or convalescent COVID-19. Each CDR3 is given with its conserved first and last residue. A D gene is named only where the DNA matches it firmly. Rows may omit the clone size; those that give it use once, few, many or a size class.

d_call,clone_size,v_call,j_call,cdr3_aa,cdr3_nt
TRBD1,NA,TRBV10-3,TRBJ1-4,CAISEGGQGYEKLFF,TGTGCCATCAGTGAGGGGGGACAGGGCTACGAAAAACTGTTTTTT
TRBD1,NA,TRBV11-1,TRBJ2-7,CASSYGQVYEQYF,TGTGCCAGCAGCTACGGACAGGTCTACGAGCAGTACTTC
TRBD1,NA,TRBV5-5,TRBJ1-5,CASSSGQGSLDSNQPQHF,TGTGCCAGCAGCTCTGGACAGGGCAGCCTCGATAGCAATCAGCCCCAGCATTTT
NA,NA,TRBV6-1,TRBJ1-1,CASSEDGVRSAFF,TGTGCCAGCAGTGAAGACGGGGTCAGGAGCGCTTTCTTT
TRBD1,NA,TRBV12-5,TRBJ2-2,CASGMTGTGNTGELFF,TGTGCTAGTGGAATGACCGGGACAGGAAACACCGGGGAGCTGTTTTTT
TRBD2,NA,TRBV24-1,TRBJ2-3,CATSDPGLAGDTQYF,TGTGCCACCAGTGATCCGGGACTAGCGGGCGATACGCAGTATTTT
TRBD1,NA,TRBV28,TRBJ2-2,CASRAYRGRTGELFF,TGTGCCAGCAGGGCCTACAGGGGGCGTACCGGGGAGCTGTTTTTT
NA,few,TRBV7-2,TRBJ2-3,CASSLAGYSSSTDTQYF,TGTGCCAGCAGCTTAGCGGGTTATAGCTCTAGCACAGATACGCAGTATTTT
TRBD1,NA,TRBV2,TRBJ2-7,CASRQGYEQYF,TGTGCCAGCCGACAGGGCTACGAGCAGTACTTC
NA,NA,TRBV29-1,TRBJ2-3,CSVGHRVYDTQYF,TGCAGCGTTGGCCACAGGGTTTACGATACGCAGTATTTT
NA,NA,TRBV5-1,TRBJ1-1,CASSARGQGLGDTEAFF,TGCGCCAGCAGCGCACGGGGCCAGGGGTTGGGGGACACTGAAGCTTTCTTT
NA,NA,TRBV4-1,TRBJ1-5,CASSQARGGEPQHF,TGCGCCAGCAGCCAAGCCCGGGGCGGGGAGCCCCAGCATTTT
TRBD1,few,TRBV19,TRBJ1-1,CASSPPLRDSFLLGIAAFF,TGTGCCAGTAGTCCACCACTCCGGGACAGCTTTTTACTTGGGATAGCAGCTTTCTTT
TRBD1,NA,TRBV5-6,TRBJ2-6,CASSPGTGGGGANVLTF,TGTGCCAGCAGCCCCGGGACAGGGGGCGGTGGGGCCAACGTCCTGACTTTC
TRBD2,NA,TRBV3-1/TRBV3-2,TRBJ2-7,CASSQRKAGGSYEQYF,TGTGCCAGCAGCCAAAGAAAAGCGGGAGGCTCCTACGAGCAGTACTTC
TRBD2,NA,TRBV14,TRBJ2-7,CASSQDRGLIINEQYF,TGTGCCAGCAGCCAAGATCGGGGACTAATTATCAACGAGCAGTACTTC
TRBD2,once,TRBV15,TRBJ2-2,CATSRGGGGTGELFF,TGTGCCACCAGCAGAGGCGGGGGGGGTACCGGGGAGCTGTTTTTT
TRBD2,NA,TRBV3-1/TRBV3-2,TRBJ2-7,CASSYGGGPYEQYF,TGTGCCAGCAGCTACGGGGGGGGCCCCTACGAGCAGTACTTC
TRBD2,NA,TRBV19,TRBJ2-1,CASKPTSGGAGEQFF,TGTGCCAGTAAACCGACTAGCGGGGGAGCGGGTGAGCAGTTCTTC
NA,NA,TRBV27,TRBJ1-1,CASSLQGLTRMNTEAFF,TGTGCCAGCAGTTTACAGGGCCTTACCCGCATGAACACTGAAGCTTTCTTT
NA,few,TRBV6-1,TRBJ2-7,CASSDNYWSYEQYF,TGTGCCAGCAGTGATAACTATTGGTCCTACGAGCAGTACTTC
NA,NA,TRBV5-1,TRBJ2-7,CASSLVSGETYEQYF,TGCGCCAGCAGCTTGGTAAGCGGAGAAACCTACGAGCAGTACTTC
NA,NA,TRBV9,TRBJ2-5,CASSELPSQETQYF,TGTGCCAGCAGCGAGCTCCCTTCCCAAGAGACCCAGTACTTC
NA,NA,TRBV4-1,TRBJ2-7,CASSQSRDEQYF,TGCGCCAGCAGCCAATCCAGGGACGAGCAGTACTTC
TRBD1,NA,TRBV4-1,TRBJ1-6,CASSLAGTGGQYNSPLHF,TGCGCCAGCAGCCTCGCCGGGACAGGGGGACAGTATAATTCACCCCTCCACTTT
NA,NA,TRBV2,TRBJ1-5,CASTLSHVSNQPQHF,TGTGCCAGCACCCTGTCACACGTAAGCAATCAGCCCCAGCATTTT
NA,NA,TRBV19,TRBJ1-6,CASSIVREANSPLHF,TGTGCCAGTAGTATAGTACGGGAGGCTAATTCACCCCTCCACTTT
NA,NA,TRBV28,TRBJ1-2,CASSLSAGWSYGYTF,TGTGCCAGCAGTTTATCGGCAGGCTGGTCCTATGGCTACACCTTC
TRBD1,NA,TRBV18,TRBJ1-1,CASSPLTGGKAFF,TGTGCCAGCTCACCACTAACAGGGGGTAAAGCTTTCTTT
TRBD2,NA,TRBV5-1,TRBJ2-3,CASSLRSGGAVDTQYF,TGCGCCAGCAGCTTAAGGAGCGGGGGGGCCGTAGATACGCAGTATTTT
NA,NA,TRBV18,TRBJ1-1,CASSEIGGPTEAFF,TGTGCCAGCTCTGAAATAGGGGGTCCCACTGAAGCTTTCTTT
NA,NA,TRBV19,TRBJ1-1,CASKDQGSIGTEAFF,TGTGCCAGTAAGGATCAGGGTTCGATTGGCACTGAAGCTTTCTTT
NA,NA,TRBV7-2,TRBJ1-1,CASSDRGGSTEAFF,TGTGCCAGCAGCGACCGGGGGGGAAGCACTGAAGCTTTCTTT
NA,NA,TRBV27,TRBJ1-2,CASSLQGGYGYTF,TGTGCCAGCAGTTTACAGGGAGGCTATGGCTACACCTTC
NA,NA,TRBV29-1,TRBJ2-7,CSAARDKKSEQYF,TGCAGCGCCGCCCGGGACAAGAAATCAGAGCAGTACTTC
NA,NA,TRBV12-1,TRBJ2-3,CASSLLNGTAEDTQYF,TGTGCCAGCAGCTTGCTCAACGGGACTGCAGAAGATACGCAGTATTTT
NA,NA,TRBV2,TRBJ1-6,CASSGQNNSPLHF,TGTGCCAGCAGTGGACAGAATAATTCACCCCTCCACTTT
NA,NA,TRBV6-5,TRBJ1-3,CASSPTWGPRNTIYF,TGTGCCAGCAGTCCCACGTGGGGGCCCAGAAACACCATATATTTT
TRBD1,NA,TRBV10-3,TRBJ1-5,CAISESTGEFQPQHF,TGTGCCATCAGTGAGTCGACAGGGGAATTTCAGCCCCAGCATTTT
NA,NA,TRBV6-2/TRBV6-3,TRBJ1-1,CASSKHGVRGNTEAFF,TGTGCCAGCAGCAAACACGGGGTTCGGGGGAACACTGAAGCTTTCTTT
NA,NA,TRBV28,TRBJ2-1,CASSRRRSYNEQFF,TGTGCCAGCAGCCGCCGGAGGTCTTACAATGAGCAGTTCTTC
NA,NA,TRBV3-1/TRBV3-2,TRBJ1-1,CASSQGGLNTEAFF,TGTGCCAGCAGCCAGGGGGGGCTGAACACTGAAGCTTTCTTT
TRBD1,NA,TRBV7-8,TRBJ2-5,CASSLDGQGGEETQYF,TGTGCCAGCAGCTTAGACGGACAGGGCGGCGAAGAGACCCAGTACTTC
NA,NA,TRBV27,TRBJ2-3,CASSLFGDLGTDTQYF,TGTGCCAGCAGTTTATTTGGTGATTTAGGCACAGATACGCAGTATTTT
NA,NA,TRBV4-2,TRBJ1-2,CASSQDSGSGYTF,TGTGCCAGCAGCCAAGATTCGGGTTCCGGCTACACCTTC
NA,NA,TRBV7-2,TRBJ2-7,CASSLALGAQYF,TGTGCCAGCAGCTTAGCCCTGGGAGCGCAGTACTTC
NA,NA,TRBV4-2,TRBJ1-1,CASSRQGATEAFF,TGTGCCAGCAGCCGGCAGGGCGCCACTGAAGCTTTCTTT
NA,few,TRBV15,TRBJ2-1,CATSPSKSYNEQFF,TGTGCCACCAGCCCGTCAAAGAGCTACAATGAGCAGTTCTTC
NA,NA,TRBV5-1,TRBJ1-4,CASSLVGGINEKLFF,TGCGCCAGCAGCTTGGTAGGAGGGATTAATGAAAAACTGTTTTTT
NA,NA,TRBV7-8,TRBJ2-1,CASSPRVEQFF,TGTGCCAGCAGCCCCCGGGTTGAGCAGTTCTTC
NA,NA,TRBV27,TRBJ1-5,CASSLGTSNQPQHF,TGTGCCAGCAGTTTAGGCACGAGCAATCAGCCCCAGCATTTT
NA,NA,TRBV3-1/TRBV3-2,TRBJ2-7,CASSQAAGAPHEQYF,TGTGCCAGCAGCCAAGCGGCGGGGGCGCCCCACGAGCAGTACTTC
TRBD1,NA,TRBV11-3,TRBJ2-5,CASSPGTGMVETQYF,TGTGCCAGCAGCCCGGGGACAGGGATGGTCGAGACCCAGTACTTC
NA,NA,TRBV6-6,TRBJ2-5,CASSRQGREYQETQYF,TGTGCCAGCAGTCGACAGGGGAGGGAGTACCAAGAGACCCAGTACTTC
NA,NA,TRBV11-2,TRBJ2-1,CASSFSSGSNEQFF,TGTGCCAGCAGCTTTAGTAGCGGAAGCAATGAGCAGTTCTTC
TRBD2,NA,TRBV28,TRBJ2-1,CASAPLATYNEQFF,TGTGCCAGCGCCCCACTAGCGACCTACAATGAGCAGTTCTTC
TRBD2,NA,TRBV28,TRBJ2-5,CASSSSGLAGEWETQYF,TGTGCCAGCAGTTCATCGGGACTAGCGGGAGAATGGGAGACCCAGTACTTC
NA,NA,TRBV25-1,TRBJ1-1,CASSESPVGSTEAFF,TGTGCCAGCAGTGAATCCCCAGTCGGGAGCACTGAAGCTTTCTTT
NA,NA,TRBV28,TRBJ2-1,CASRSPGHGQFF,TGTGCCAGCAGATCCCCGGGACACGGTCAGTTCTTC